Detailed here is one T cell receptor (beta chain). V shed 4 bases and J shed 6 bases, with 19 bases lying between them. This CDR3 spans 16 amino acids. CDR1 is SGDLS and CDR2 is YYNGEE in the germline V gene. Individual cDNA molecules received unique molecular identifiers in the library. TCRdb re-called the RACE reads with MiXCR, one entry per CDR3 protein. The repertoire includes tens of thousands of distinct CDR3 sequences, roughly 13% of them detected once, and under 6% sits in the top ten. This record belongs to a study of human T cells and chemical hapten exposure. About the research overall: An approximately 2 cm by approximately 2 cm inner upper arm patch received 2% DPC for sensitization.

Regarding time point: patch test 3, about 24 weeks after DPC sensitization. Treatment defined: therapeutic diphenylcyclopropenone sensitization with weekly scalp DPC. The chain combines TRBV9 with TRBJ2-2, with D tentatively TRBD1 (7 bases). The material was whole blood, obtained in connection with sensitization to the hapten diphenylcyclopropenone (DPC). The source is a woman aged 45-65 years with alopecia areata. Some clones in this sample may be carry-over from other donors' samples. The CDR3 DNA is TGTGCCAGCAGCCCTCGACAGGGAGGAATATCCGGGGAGCTGTTTTTT. As protein: CASSPRQGGISGELFF.